This entry concerns a single T cell receptor (beta chain). The antigen is unknown. Other DNA sequences in this specimen translate into the identical CDR3. Sample treatment: around 19 received Ad26.COV2.S at low or high dose, single or two shots; 5 received placebo; per-sample allocation not given. Sampling took place 63 days after the first vaccine or placebo injection. Ad26.COV2.S expressed prefusion-stabilized spike from the original Wuhan strain. The data were obtained in a study of Ad26.COV2.S vaccination and SARS-CoV-2 variants. Overall study results and limits: Ad26.COV2.S recipients had broader spike-specific TCRs (P = 0.0014).

TCRdb's copy holds only in-frame clones and misses some; the assay was immunoSEQ multiplex PCR. In the table there are fewer than 800,000 clones, 80% to 90% of which are singletons. Germline-derived CDR1 and CDR2 are SEHNR and FQNEAQ (reference sequence). The CDR3 contains 13 residues. The ends were cut back, 4 bases at V and 3 bases at J, with 8 bases in the middle. The receptor was derived from a person between 18 and 65 years old who received the Ad26.COV2.S COVID-19 vaccine or a placebo. Sequenced material: peripheral blood, taken in a trial of Ad26.COV2.S vaccine versus placebo. The chain carries TRBV7-9 and TRBJ2-3; D may be TRBD1 (5 bases). The CDR3: CASSSSGTDTQYF. CDR3 coding DNA: TGTGCCAGCAGCTCCTCAGGGACAGATACGCAGTATTTT.